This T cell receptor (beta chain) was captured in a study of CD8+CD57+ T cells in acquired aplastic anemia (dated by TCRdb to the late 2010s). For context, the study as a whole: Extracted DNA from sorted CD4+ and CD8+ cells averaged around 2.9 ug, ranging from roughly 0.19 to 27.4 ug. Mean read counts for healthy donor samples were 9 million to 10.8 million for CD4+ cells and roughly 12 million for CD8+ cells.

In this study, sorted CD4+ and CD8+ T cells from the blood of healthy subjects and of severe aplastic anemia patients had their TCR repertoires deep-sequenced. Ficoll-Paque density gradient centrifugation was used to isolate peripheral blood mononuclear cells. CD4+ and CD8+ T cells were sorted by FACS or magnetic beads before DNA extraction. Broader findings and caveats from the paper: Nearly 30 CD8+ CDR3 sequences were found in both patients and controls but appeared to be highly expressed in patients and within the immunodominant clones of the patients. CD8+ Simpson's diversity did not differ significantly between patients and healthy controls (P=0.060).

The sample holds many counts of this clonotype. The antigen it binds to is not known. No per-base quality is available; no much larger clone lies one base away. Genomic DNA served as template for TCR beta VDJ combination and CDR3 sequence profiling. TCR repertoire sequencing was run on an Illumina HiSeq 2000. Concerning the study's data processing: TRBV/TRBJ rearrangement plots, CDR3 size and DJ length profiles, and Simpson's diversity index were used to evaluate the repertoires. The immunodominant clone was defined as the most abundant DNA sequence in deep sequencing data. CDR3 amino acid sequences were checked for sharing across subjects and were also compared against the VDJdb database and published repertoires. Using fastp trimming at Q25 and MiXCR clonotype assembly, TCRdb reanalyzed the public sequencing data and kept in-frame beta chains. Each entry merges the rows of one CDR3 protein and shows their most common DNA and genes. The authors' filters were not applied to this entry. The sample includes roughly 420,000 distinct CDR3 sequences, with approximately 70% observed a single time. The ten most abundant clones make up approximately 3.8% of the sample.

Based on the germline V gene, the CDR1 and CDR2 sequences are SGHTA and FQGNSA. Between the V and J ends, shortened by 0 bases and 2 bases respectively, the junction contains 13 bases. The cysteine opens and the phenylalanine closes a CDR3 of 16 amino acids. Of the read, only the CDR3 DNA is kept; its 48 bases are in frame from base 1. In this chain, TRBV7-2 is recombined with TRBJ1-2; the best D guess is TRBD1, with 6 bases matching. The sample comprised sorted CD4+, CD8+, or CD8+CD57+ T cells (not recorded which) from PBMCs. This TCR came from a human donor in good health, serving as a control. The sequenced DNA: TGTGCCAGCAGCTTAGCTCCCAGGGGAGGAAACTATGGCTACACCTTC. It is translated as CASSLAPRGGNYGYTF. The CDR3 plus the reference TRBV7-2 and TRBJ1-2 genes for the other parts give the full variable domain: GAGVSQSPSNKVTEKGKDVELRCDPISGHTALYWYRQSLGQGLEFLIYFQGNSAPDKSGLPSDRFSAERTGGSVSTLTIQRTQQEDSAVYLCASSLAPRGGNYGYTFGSGTRLTVV.